This record covers a single T cell receptor beta chain. These data belong to a study of blood T cell repertoires in COVID-19. Study details: COVID-19 samples collected from the United States, Italy and Spain covered acute and convalescent phases.

Per the original data handling: Reference gene primers were amplified, and this amplification served to estimate nucleated cell counts. Sequenced by immunoSEQ multiplex PCR; TCRdb stores in-frame clones only, minus some. The DNA was the basis for D and trimming; V, J and clone size are from that table. The table lists under 50,000 clones, 85% of them singletons. CDR3 length: 15 residues. Germline assignment: CDR1 MGHRA and CDR2 YSYEKL. V was shortened by 2 bases and J by 4 bases, with 12 bases between the two germline ends. This rearrangement joins TRBV4-1 to TRBJ1-5, with D possibly being TRBD1 (6 bases). Sequenced input: peripheral blood. This receptor was identified in a human donor in a cohort sampled during active COVID-19. Here the CDR3 DNA reads TGCGCCAGCAGCCAATCCCTCCAGGGGAATCAGCCCCAGCATTTT. Its translation is CASSQSLQGNQPQHF.